Listed below are T cell receptor beta chains from one sample, sequenced in a study of blood T cell dynamics during melanoma immunotherapy. Only in-frame clones appear in the TCRdb table, and some are missing; sequencing was by immunoSEQ multiplex PCR. Seen here are approximately 13,000 clones, around 92% observed once, and the top ten hold about 3.7%. The source was blood, collected from a patient treated with checkpoint blockade. Receptors originate from a human donor with melanoma. Both conserved end residues are part of each CDR3. The order of the fields is clone size, J gene, V gene, D gene, CDR3 protein, CDR3 DNA. A D gene is named only where the DNA matches it firmly. Clone size appears in some rows only: once, few, many, or a class for an expanded clone.

. TRBJ2-1 TRBV28 TRBD2 CASVRPSGVYNEQFF TGTGCCAGCGTCAGGCCTAGCGGGGTATACAATGAGCAGTTCTTC
. TRBJ2-1 TRBV29-1 TRBD2 CSVLGGGLSSYNEQFF TGCAGCGTCCTGGGGGGGGGACTATCCTCCTACAATGAGCAGTTCTTC
few TRBJ2-1 TRBV7-9 . CASSPDWSSYNEQFF TGTGCCAGCAGCCCGGACTGGAGCTCCTACAATGAGCAGTTCTTC
. TRBJ2-1 TRBV28 TRBD1 CASRDGQGQSYNEQFF TGTGCCAGCAGAGATGGACAGGGACAATCCTACAATGAGCAGTTCTTC
. TRBJ2-3 TRBV7-9 . CASSLARPDTQYF TGTGCCAGCAGCTTAGCACGTCCAGATACGCAGTATTTT
. TRBJ2-7 TRBV5-6 . CASSRRRWLYEQYF TGTGCCAGCAGCCGGAGACGGTGGCTCTACGAGCAGTACTTC
. TRBJ2-1 TRBV19 . CASSMDSAVAYNEQFF TGTGCCAGTAGTATGGATAGTGCCGTCGCCTACAATGAGCAGTTCTTC
. TRBJ1-6 TRBV2 TRBD1 CASMETGASPLHF TGTGCCAGCATGGAGACAGGGGCTTCACCCCTCCACTTT
. TRBJ2-7 TRBV4-3 TRBD2 CASSLGLAGTYEQYF TGCGCCAGCAGCCTCGGACTAGCGGGGACCTACGAGCAGTACTTC
. TRBJ1-5 TRBV6-6 TRBD1 CASSTTGRSNQPQHF TGTGCCAGCAGTACGACAGGGCGCAGCAATCAGCCCCAGCATTTT
. TRBJ2-7 TRBV19 TRBD2 CASSKLAGNRNYEQYF TGTGCCAGTAGTAAACTAGCGGGAAACCGTAACTACGAGCAGTACTTC
. TRBJ1-3 TRBV5-4 TRBD1 CASSLGVTGAGNTIYF TGTGCCAGCAGCTTGGGTGTGACAGGGGCAGGAAACACCATATATTTT
. TRBJ1-1 TRBV7-2 . CASSRTRGTEAFF TGTGCCAGCAGCCGGACGAGGGGAACTGAAGCTTTCTTT
few TRBJ2-1 TRBV10-2 TRBD2 CASSGTSSNEQFF TGCGCCAGCAGTGGGACTAGTAGCAATGAGCAGTTCTTC
. TRBJ2-1 TRBV19 TRBD1 CASSIDSTRQGAYNEQFF TGTGCCAGTAGTATAGATTCGACCCGACAGGGGGCCTACAATGAGCAGTTCTTC
. TRBJ1-2 TRBV6-5 TRBD1 CASRGQGSGYGYTF TGTGCCAGCAGGGGACAGGGTTCCGGCTATGGCTACACCTTC
. TRBJ1-2 TRBV19 . CASSIGKANYGYTF TGTGCCAGTAGTATCGGGAAAGCTAACTATGGCTACACCTTC
. TRBJ1-2 TRBV19 . CASSAGSVGTYGYTF TGTGCCAGTAGTGCTGGGTCCGTGGGTACCTATGGCTACACCTTC
. TRBJ1-4 TRBV5-8 . CASSAGFANEKLFF TGTGCCAGCAGCGCAGGGTTTGCTAATGAAAAACTGTTTTTT
. TRBJ2-3 TRBV5-1 TRBD2 CASSSGGPVPDTQYF TGCGCCAGCAGCTCGGGAGGGCCAGTCCCAGATACGCAGTATTTT
. TRBJ1-5 TRBV4-3 . CASSPKLRDNNQPQHF TGCGCCAGCAGCCCCAAACTCCGGGACAACAATCAGCCCCAGCATTTT
. TRBJ2-3 TRBV6-4 TRBD2 CASSTSGSTDTQYF TGTGCCAGCAGTACTAGCGGGAGCACAGATACGCAGTATTTT